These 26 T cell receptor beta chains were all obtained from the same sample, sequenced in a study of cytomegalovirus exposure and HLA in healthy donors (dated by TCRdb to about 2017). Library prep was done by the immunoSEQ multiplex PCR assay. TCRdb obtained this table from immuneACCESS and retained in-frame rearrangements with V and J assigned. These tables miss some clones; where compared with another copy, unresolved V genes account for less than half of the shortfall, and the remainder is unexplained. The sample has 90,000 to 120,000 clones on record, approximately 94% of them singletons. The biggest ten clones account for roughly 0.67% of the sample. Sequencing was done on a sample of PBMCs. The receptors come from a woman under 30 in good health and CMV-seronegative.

In DNA form, the CDR3 reads TGTGCCTGGAGTGCGGGACAGGGAGCGGGTTTCTTT. Translated, it gives CAWSAGQGAGFF. The chain combines TRBV30 with TRBJ1-1; 9 bases map to TRBD1. This CDR3 contains 12 residues. Germline CDR1 is GTSNPN and CDR2 is SVGIG (reference sequence). V lost 1 base and J lost 13; bases outside the gene matches: 7.

The CDR3 coding sequence is TGTGCCAGCAGTTCCCCTGGTGCAGGGCCCTACGAGCAGTACTTC. Encoded protein: CASSSPGAGPYEQYF. The chain couples TRBV28 to TRBJ2-7, with D possibly being TRBD1 (5 bases). Germline V gene data show CDR1 as MDHEN and CDR2 as SYDVKM. Deletions cut 4 bases from V and 2 bases from J, with 15 bases between. The CDR3 contains 15 residues. The full variable domain, in which reference TRBV28 and TRBJ2-7 provide the parts outside the CDR3, is DVKVTQSSRYLVKRTGEKVFLECVQDMDHENMFWYRQDPGLGLRLIYFSYDVKMKEKGDIPEGYSVSREKKERFSLILESASTNQTSMYLCASSSPGAGPYEQYFGPGTRLTVT.

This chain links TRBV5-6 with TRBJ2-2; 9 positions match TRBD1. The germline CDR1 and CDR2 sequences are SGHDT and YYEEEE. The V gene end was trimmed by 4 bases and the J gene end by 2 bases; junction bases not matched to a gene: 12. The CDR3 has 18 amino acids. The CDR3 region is CASSPGTGWQRNTGELFF. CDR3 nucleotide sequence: TGTGCCAGCAGCCCAGGGACAGGGTGGCAGAGAAACACCGGGGAGCTGTTTTTT.

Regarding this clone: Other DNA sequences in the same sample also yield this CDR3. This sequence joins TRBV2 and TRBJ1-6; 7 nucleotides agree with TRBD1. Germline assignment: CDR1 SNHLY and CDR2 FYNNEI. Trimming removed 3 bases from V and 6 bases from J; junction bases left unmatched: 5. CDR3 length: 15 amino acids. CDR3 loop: CASSEGGTANSPLHF. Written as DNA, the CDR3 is TGTGCCAGCAGTGAGGGTGGGACAGCTAATTCACCCCTCCACTTT.

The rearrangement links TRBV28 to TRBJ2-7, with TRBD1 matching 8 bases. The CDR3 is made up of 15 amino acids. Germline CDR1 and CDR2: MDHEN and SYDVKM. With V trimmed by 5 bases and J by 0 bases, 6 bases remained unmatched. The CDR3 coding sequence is TGTGCCAGCAGTCCAGGGGGCTCCACCTCCTACGAGCAGTACTTC. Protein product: CASSPGGSTSYEQYF.

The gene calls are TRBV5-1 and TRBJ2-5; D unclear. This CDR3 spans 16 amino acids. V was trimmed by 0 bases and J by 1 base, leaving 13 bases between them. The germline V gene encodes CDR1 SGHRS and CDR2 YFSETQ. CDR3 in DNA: TGCGCCAGCAGCTTGGGAACCTCCGCGGTCCAAGAGACCCAGTACTTC. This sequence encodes CASSLGTSAVQETQYF.

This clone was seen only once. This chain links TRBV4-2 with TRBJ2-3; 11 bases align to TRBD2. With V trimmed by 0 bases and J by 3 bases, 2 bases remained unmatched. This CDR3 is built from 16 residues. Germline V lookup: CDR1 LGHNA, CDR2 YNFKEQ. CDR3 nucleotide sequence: TGTGCCAGCAGCCAAGACTCTAGCGGGGGGACAGATACGCAGTATTTT. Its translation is CASSQDSSGGTDTQYF.

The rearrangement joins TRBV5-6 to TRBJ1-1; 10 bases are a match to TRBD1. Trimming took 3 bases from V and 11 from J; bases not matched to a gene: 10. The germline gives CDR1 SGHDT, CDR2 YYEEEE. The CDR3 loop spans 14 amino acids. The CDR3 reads CASSSQHDRGRAFF. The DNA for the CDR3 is TGTGCCAGCAGCTCCCAACATGACAGGGGGCGGGCTTTCTTT. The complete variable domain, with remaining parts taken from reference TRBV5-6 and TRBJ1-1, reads DAGVTQSPTHLIKTRGQQVTLRCSPKSGHDTVSWYQQALGQGPQFIFQYYEEEERQRGNFPDRFSGHQFPNYSSELNVNALLLGDSALYLCASSSQHDRGRAFFGQGTRLTVV.

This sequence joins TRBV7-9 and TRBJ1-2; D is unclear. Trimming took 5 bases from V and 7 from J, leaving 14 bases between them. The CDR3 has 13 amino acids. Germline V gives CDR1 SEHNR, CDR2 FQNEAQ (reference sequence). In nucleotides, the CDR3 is TGTGCCAGCAGCGATAGCTCATCGGGTGGCTACACCTTC. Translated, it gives CASSDSSSGGYTF.

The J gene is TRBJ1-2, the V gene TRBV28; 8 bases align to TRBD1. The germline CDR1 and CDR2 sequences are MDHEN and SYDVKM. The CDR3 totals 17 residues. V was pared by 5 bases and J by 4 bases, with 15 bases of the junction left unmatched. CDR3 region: CASSPPRGQGSPYGYTF. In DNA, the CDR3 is TGTGCCAGCAGTCCCCCTCGAGGACAGGGCTCTCCCTATGGCTACACCTTC.

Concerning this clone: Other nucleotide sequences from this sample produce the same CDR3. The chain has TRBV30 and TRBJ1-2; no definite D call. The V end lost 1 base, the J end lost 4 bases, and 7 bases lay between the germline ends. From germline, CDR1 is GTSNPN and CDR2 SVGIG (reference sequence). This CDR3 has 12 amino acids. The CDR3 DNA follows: TGTGCCTGGAGTGCCCTCTCCTATGGCTACACCTTC. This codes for CAWSALSYGYTF.

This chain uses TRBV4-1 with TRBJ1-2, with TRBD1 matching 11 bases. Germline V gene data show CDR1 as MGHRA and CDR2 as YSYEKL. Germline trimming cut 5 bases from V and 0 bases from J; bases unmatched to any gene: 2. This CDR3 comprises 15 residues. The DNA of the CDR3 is TGCGCCAGCAGCTCGGGACAGGGGGCTAACTATGGCTACACCTTC. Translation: CASSSGQGANYGYTF.

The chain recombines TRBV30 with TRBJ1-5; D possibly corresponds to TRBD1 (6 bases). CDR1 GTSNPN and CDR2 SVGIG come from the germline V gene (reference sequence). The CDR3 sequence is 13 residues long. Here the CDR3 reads CAAPDSSNQPQHF. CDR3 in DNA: TGTGCTGCCCCGGACAGTAGTAATCAGCCCCAGCATTTT.

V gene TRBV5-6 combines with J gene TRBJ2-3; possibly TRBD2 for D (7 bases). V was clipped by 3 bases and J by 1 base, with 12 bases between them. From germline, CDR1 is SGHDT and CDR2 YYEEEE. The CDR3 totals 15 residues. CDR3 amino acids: CASSSAGAGTDTQYF. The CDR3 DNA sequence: TGTGCCAGCAGCTCGGCGGGGGCGGGCACAGATACGCAGTATTTT.

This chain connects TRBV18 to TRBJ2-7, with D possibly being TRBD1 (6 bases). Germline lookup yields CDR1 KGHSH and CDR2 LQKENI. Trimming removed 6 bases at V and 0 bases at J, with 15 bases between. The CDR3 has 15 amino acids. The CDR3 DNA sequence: TGTGCCAGCTCCCTCATTACAGGGAGCTCCTACGAGCAGTACTTC. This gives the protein CASSLITGSSYEQYF.

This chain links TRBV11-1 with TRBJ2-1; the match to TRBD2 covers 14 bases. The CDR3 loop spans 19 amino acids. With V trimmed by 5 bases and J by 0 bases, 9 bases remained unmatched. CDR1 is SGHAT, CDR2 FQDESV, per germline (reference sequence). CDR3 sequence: CASSVTSGGASGSYNEQFF. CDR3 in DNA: TGTGCCAGCAGCGTGACTAGCGGGGGGGCCTCGGGCTCCTACAATGAGCAGTTCTTC.

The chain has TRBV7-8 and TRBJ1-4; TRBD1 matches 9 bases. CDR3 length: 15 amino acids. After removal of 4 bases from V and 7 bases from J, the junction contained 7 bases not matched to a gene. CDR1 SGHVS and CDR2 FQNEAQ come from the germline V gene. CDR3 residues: CASSSHRGRPEKLFF. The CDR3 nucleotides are TGTGCCAGCAGCTCCCACAGGGGGCGCCCTGAAAAACTGTTTTTT.

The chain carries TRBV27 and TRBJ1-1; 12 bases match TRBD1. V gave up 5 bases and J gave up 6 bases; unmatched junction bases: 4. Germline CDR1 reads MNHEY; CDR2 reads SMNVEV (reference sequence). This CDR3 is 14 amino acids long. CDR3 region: CASSLGTGGAEAFF. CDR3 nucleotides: TGTGCCAGCAGTCTCGGGACAGGGGGCGCTGAAGCTTTCTTT.

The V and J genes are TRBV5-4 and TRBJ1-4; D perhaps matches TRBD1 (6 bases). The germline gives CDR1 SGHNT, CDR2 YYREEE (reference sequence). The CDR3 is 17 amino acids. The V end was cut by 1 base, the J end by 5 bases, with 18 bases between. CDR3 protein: CASSLRRGAGVNEKLFF. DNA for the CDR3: TGTGCCAGCAGCTTGCGTCGGGGGGCGGGGGTAAATGAAAAACTGTTTTTT.

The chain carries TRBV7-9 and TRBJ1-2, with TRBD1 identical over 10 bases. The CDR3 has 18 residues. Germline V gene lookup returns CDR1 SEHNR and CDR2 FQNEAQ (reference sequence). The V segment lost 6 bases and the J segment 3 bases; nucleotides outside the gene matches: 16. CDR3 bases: TGTGCCAGCAGACCGAGATTCCGGGACAGGGGCAGTGACTATGGCTACACCTTC. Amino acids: CASRPRFRDRGSDYGYTF.

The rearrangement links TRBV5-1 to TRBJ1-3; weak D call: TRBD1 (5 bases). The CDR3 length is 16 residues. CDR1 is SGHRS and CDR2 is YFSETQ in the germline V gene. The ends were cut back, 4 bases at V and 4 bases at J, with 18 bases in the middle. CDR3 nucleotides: TGCGCCAGCAGCCATGGGACTTCAGGAACCGGAAACACCATATATTTT. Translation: CASSHGTSGTGNTIYF.

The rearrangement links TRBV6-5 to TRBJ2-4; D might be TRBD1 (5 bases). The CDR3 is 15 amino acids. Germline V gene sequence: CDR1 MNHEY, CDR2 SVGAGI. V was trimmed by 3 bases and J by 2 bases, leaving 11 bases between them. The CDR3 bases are TGTGCCAGCAGTTATTCAGGGAAAACCAAAAACATTCAGTACTTC. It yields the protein CASSYSGKTKNIQYF.

CDR3 region: CASSLQGANSGNTIYF. For the CDR3, the DNA is TGCGCCAGCAGCTTGCAGGGGGCGAACTCTGGAAACACCATATATTTT. The chain joins TRBV5-1 to TRBJ1-3, with TRBD1 identical over 8 bases. The germline V gene encodes CDR1 SGHRS and CDR2 YFSETQ. The CDR3 contains 16 residues. Trimming took 1 base from V and 0 from J; bases not matched to a gene: 3.

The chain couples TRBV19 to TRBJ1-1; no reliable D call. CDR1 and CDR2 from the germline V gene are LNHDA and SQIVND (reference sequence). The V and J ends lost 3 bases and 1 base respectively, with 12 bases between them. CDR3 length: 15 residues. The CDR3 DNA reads TGTGCCAGTAGTATTTTTCATGAGGGGAACACTGAAGCTTTCTTT. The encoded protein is CASSIFHEGNTEAFF.

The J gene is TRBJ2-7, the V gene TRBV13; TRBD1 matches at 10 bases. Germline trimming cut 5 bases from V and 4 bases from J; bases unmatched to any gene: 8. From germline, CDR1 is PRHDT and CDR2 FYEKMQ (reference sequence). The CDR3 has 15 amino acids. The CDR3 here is CASSPGQGDYYEQYF. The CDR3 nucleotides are TGTGCCAGCAGCCCCGGACAGGGGGATTATTACGAGCAGTACTTC.

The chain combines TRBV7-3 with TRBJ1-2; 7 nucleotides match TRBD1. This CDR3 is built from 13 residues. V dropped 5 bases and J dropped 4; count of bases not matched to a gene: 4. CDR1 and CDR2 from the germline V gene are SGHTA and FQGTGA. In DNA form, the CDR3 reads TGTGCCAGCAGCGCAGGGGGGAGCTATGGCTACACCTTC. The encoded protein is CASSAGGSYGYTF.